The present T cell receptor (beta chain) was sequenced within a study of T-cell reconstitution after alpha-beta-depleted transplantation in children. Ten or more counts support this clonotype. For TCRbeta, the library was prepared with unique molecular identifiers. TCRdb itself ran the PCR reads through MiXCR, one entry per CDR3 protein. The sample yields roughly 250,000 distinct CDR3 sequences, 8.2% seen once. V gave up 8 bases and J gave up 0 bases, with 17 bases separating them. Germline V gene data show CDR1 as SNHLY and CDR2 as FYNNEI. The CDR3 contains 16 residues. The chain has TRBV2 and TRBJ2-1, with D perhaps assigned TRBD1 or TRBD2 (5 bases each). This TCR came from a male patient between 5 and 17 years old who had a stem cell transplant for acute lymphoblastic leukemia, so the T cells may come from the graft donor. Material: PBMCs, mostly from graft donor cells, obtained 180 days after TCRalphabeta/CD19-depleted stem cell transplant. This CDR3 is CASSISARGSYNEQFF. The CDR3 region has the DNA TGTGCCAGCTCTATTAGCGCGAGGGGCTCCTACAATGAGCAGTTCTTC.